The 14 T cell receptor beta chains in this list originate from one sample, sequenced in a study of cytomegalovirus exposure and HLA in healthy donors. The primer mix had 60 Vbeta and 13 Jbeta primers. The repertoire was sequenced with immunoSEQ multiplex PCR; TCRdb's copy has only in-frame clones and lacks some. Counted here are approximately 110,000 clones, 81% occurring once; the ten biggest clones make up about 2%. Sequenced sample: PBMCs. Receptor source: a woman in her twenties or thirties in good health and CMV-seronegative.

For the CDR3, the DNA is TGCGCCAGCAGCCAGGGTAGTACAGGGGTCGTCCTCATGAACACTGAAGCTTTCTTT. It codes for CASSQGSTGVVLMNTEAFF. The chain has TRBV4-1 and TRBJ1-1, with 7 nucleotides matching TRBD1. The CDR3 has 19 amino acids. Germline CDR1 reads MGHRA; CDR2 reads YSYEKL. The ends lost 3 bases at V and 0 bases at J; junction bases unmatched: 16.

The rearrangement links TRBV2 to TRBJ2-7, with D unclear. The germline V gene has CDR1 SNHLY and CDR2 FYNNEI. The CDR3 is made up of 13 amino acids. The V and J ends lost 11 bases and 0 bases respectively, with 14 bases between them. This chain's CDR3 is CAGALSFSYEQYF. DNA of the CDR3: TGTGCCGGAGCACTGAGCTTCTCCTACGAGCAGTACTTC.

This chain joins TRBV4-3 and TRBJ1-1; D may be TRBD1 (5 bases). This CDR3 spans 15 amino acids. V dropped 0 bases and J dropped 5 bases, with 13 bases sitting between them. Germline CDR1 LGHNA, CDR2 YSLEER. The CDR3 loop reads CASSQDKGRGTEAFF. The CDR3 DNA reads as TGCGCCAGCAGCCAAGATAAGGGAAGGGGAACTGAAGCTTTCTTT.

This chain uses TRBV7-9 with TRBJ2-3; the D is unclear. The V end was cut by 5 bases, the J end by 2 bases, with 11 bases between. CDR3 length: 14 residues. Per the germline V gene, CDR1 is SEHNR and CDR2 is FQNEAQ (reference sequence). The CDR3 loop is CASSLDHSTDTQYF. DNA for the CDR3: TGTGCCAGCAGCCTAGACCACTCCACAGATACGCAGTATTTT. The full variable domain, its missing parts supplied by reference TRBV7-9 and TRBJ2-3, is DTGVSQNPRHKITKRGQNVTFRCDPISEHNRLYWYRQTLGQGPEFLTYFQNEAQLEKSRLLSDRFSAERPKGSFSTLEIQRTEQGDSAMYLCASSLDHSTDTQYFGPGTRLTVL.

This chain joins TRBV23-1 and TRBJ2-1; 7 bases are shared with TRBD1. TRBV23-1 carries the ORF label, with uncertain function. The CDR3 contains 16 residues. V gave up 6 bases and J gave up 7 bases; unmatched junction bases: 15. In DNA, the CDR3 is TGCGCCAGCAGCCCTTGGCACCCCGGGACAGCGAATGAGCAGTTCTTC. This gives the protein CASSPWHPGTANEQFF.

CDR3 coding DNA: TGTGCCAGCAGCCAATTCCTAGCGGGGGGCCACAATGAGCAGTTCTTC. Amino acids: CASSQFLAGGHNEQFF. The V call is TRBV4-2, the J call TRBJ2-1; TRBD2 aligns across 11 bases. The CDR3 has 16 amino acids. Germline CDR1 and CDR2: LGHNA and YNFKEQ. V shed 2 bases, J shed 5 bases, and the junction held 5 bases outside the gene matches.

In this sample, this clone turned up a few times. This chain joins TRBV4-3 and TRBJ2-7; 9 bases are shared with TRBD2. V was pared by 4 bases and J by 6 bases, with 13 bases of the junction left unmatched. The CDR3 is 16 amino acids. Germline-derived CDR1 and CDR2 are LGHNA and YSLEER. CDR3 coding DNA: TGCGCCAGCAGCCCCTTACGCTTGGTAGCGGGAGTCGAGCAGTACTTC. This sequence encodes CASSPLRLVAGVEQYF.

This sequence joins TRBV2 and TRBJ2-2; 14 bases map to TRBD2. In germline, CDR1 is SNHLY, CDR2 FYNNEI. The CDR3 contains 18 residues. V lost 6 bases and J lost 3; bases outside the gene matches: 9. In nucleotides, the CDR3 is TGTGCCAGCAGACCCGGGACTAGCGGGAGTGCGTACACCGGGGAGCTGTTTTTT. Protein: CASRPGTSGSAYTGELFF.

This chain uses TRBV27 with TRBJ1-5; 8 positions match TRBD1. Germline trimming cut 4 bases from V and 6 bases from J; bases unmatched to any gene: 11. The CDR3 covers 16 residues. CDR1 is MNHEY and CDR2 is SMNVEV in the germline V gene (reference sequence). CDR3 sequence reads: CASSSGLSRGPQPQHF. CDR3 nucleotide sequence: TGTGCCAGCAGTTCGGGGCTAAGCAGGGGGCCTCAGCCCCAGCATTTT.

J is TRBJ2-5 and V is TRBV9, with 12 bases aligning to TRBD2. This CDR3 comprises 16 residues. The germline V gene encodes CDR1 SGDLS and CDR2 YYNGEE. V trimming: 0 bases; J trimming: 4 bases; junction bases outside the gene matches: 4. CDR3 sequence (DNA): TGTGCCAGCAGCGTAGGACTAGCGGGAGAGAGAGAGACCCAGTACTTC. This gives the protein CASSVGLAGERETQYF.

This clone came up a few times. The chain links TRBV5-4 to TRBJ2-7; 8 bases are shared with TRBD1. CDR1 and CDR2 (germline): SGHNT, YYREEE (reference sequence). The CDR3 consists of 16 residues. V gave up 1 base and J gave up 6 bases; unmatched junction bases: 12. The CDR3 reads CASSLFRGQGSVEQYF. The CDR3 DNA follows: TGTGCCAGCAGCTTGTTCAGGGGGCAGGGTTCGGTCGAGCAGTACTTC.

The J gene is TRBJ2-7, the V gene TRBV28, with D tentatively TRBD1 (5 bases). Trimming stripped 3 bases from V and 0 bases from J, with 15 bases between. The CDR3 is 16 amino acids. Germline assignment: CDR1 MDHEN and CDR2 SYDVKM. The CDR3 coding sequence is TGTGCCAGCAGTTTTTTGGGGCAGGGCCTCTCCTACGAGCAGTACTTC. Amino acids: CASSFLGQGLSYEQYF.

The chain couples TRBV28 to TRBJ2-1; 10 nucleotides agree with TRBD2. CDR1 and CDR2 (germline): MDHEN, SYDVKM. CDR3 size: 14 residues. The trim removed 2 bases at V and 9 bases at J, leaving 4 bases unmatched. CDR3 sequence (DNA): TGTGCCAGCAGTTTAAAAGGGACTAGCGTTGAGCAGTTCTTC. This codes for CASSLKGTSVEQFF.

The chain combines TRBV4-3 with TRBJ2-7; weak D call: TRBD2 (6 bases). CDR1 LGHNA and CDR2 YSLEER come from the germline V gene. V lost 1 base and J lost 2, with 12 bases in between. The CDR3 has 15 amino acids. The CDR3 sequence is CASSQVIGEAYEQYF. The DNA for the CDR3 is TGCGCCAGCAGCCAAGTAATTGGGGAGGCCTACGAGCAGTACTTC.